A selection of T cell receptor beta chains follows, all from one sample in a study of identical twins. TCRdb redid the calling of the 5' RACE reads with MiXCR, one entry per CDR3 protein. The sample comprises around 650,000 distinct CDR3 sequences, just over 7% of which are singletons, and about 1.5% rests with the top ten. The sample was also linked to a second study, of yellow fever vaccine responses in identical twins.

Sequencing was carried out using PBMCs. These receptors came from a woman younger than 35 in good health. The conserved cysteine and the conserved F or W are not part of the CDR3 here.

J: TRBJ2-3; V: TRBV21-1; CDR3: ASSKLDPTTDTQY
J: TRBJ2-7; V: TRBV10-3; CDR3: AISDPAGGITYEQY
J: TRBJ2-2; V: TRBV12-3/TRBV12-4; CDR3: ASRGVAGGLNTGELF
J: TRBJ2-5; V: TRBV20-1; CDR3: SATGGSFETQY
J: TRBJ2-7; V: TRBV27; CDR3: ASRTDIGRGEQY
J: TRBJ1-1; V: TRBV24-1; CDR3: ATSDLGNRVPVTEAF
J: TRBJ1-1; V: TRBV20-1; CDR3: SARGVGQVNTEAF
J: TRBJ1-3; V: TRBV12-3/TRBV12-4; CDR3: ASSWRAFSGNTIY
J: TRBJ2-7; V: TRBV13; CDR3: ATSLRGTSYEQY
J: TRBJ2-1; V: TRBV20-1; CDR3: SAGLGEDEQF
J: TRBJ2-7; V: TRBV20-1; CDR3: SAGTSLTTGNFYEQY
J: TRBJ1-1; V: TRBV20-1; CDR3: SADQGYTEAF
J: TRBJ2-3; V: TRBV7-2; CDR3: ASSRWDGTDTQY
J: TRBJ1-4; V: TRBV25-1; CDR3: ASSHGATNEKLF
J: TRBJ1-1; V: TRBV7-9; CDR3: ASSLAFRGQDTEAF
J: TRBJ2-3; V: TRBV28; CDR3: ASTSWTGDMTDTQY
J: TRBJ2-1; V: TRBV12-3/TRBV12-4; CDR3: ASSPGQGYNEQF
J: TRBJ2-3; V: TRBV11-2; CDR3: ASTLVATTDTQY
J: TRBJ2-1; V: TRBV3-1; CDR3: ASSPTPAYNEQF
J: TRBJ2-2; V: TRBV2; CDR3: ASSGDGRAGGELF
J: TRBJ2-1; V: TRBV12-3/TRBV12-4; CDR3: ASSPSEGGGNEQF
J: TRBJ2-1; V: TRBV20-1; CDR3: SANAVLAKIYNEQF
J: TRBJ1-5; V: TRBV5-6; CDR3: ASSPSNGQPQH
J: TRBJ1-1; V: TRBV12-3/TRBV12-4; CDR3: ASSKTGGGKETEAF
J: TRBJ2-3; V: TRBV20-1; CDR3: SASGWASTDTQY
J: TRBJ2-5; V: TRBV9; CDR3: ASNSNGLQETQY
J: TRBJ2-7; V: TRBV29-1; CDR3: SVRGARGEQY
J: TRBJ2-1; V: TRBV20-1; CDR3: SARFGGDDEQF
J: TRBJ1-1; V: TRBV6-1; CDR3: ASKGGPNTEAF
J: TRBJ1-2; V: TRBV25-1; CDR3: ASTSTANYGYT
J: TRBJ1-2; V: TRBV4-1; CDR3: ASSQPRDIRLS
J: TRBJ2-1; V: TRBV15; CDR3: ATSRDLLANEQF
J: TRBJ2-3; V: TRBV20-1; CDR3: SATGRADTQY
J: TRBJ1-2; V: TRBV12-3/TRBV12-4; CDR3: ASSLTWGYT
J: TRBJ2-7; V: TRBV10-3; CDR3: AISESRDRYFEQY
J: TRBJ2-5; V: TRBV6-1; CDR3: ASSTPTRETQY
J: TRBJ2-1; V: TRBV12-3/TRBV12-4; CDR3: ASSPPRGGRYNEQF
J: TRBJ2-1; V: TRBV12-3/TRBV12-4; CDR3: ASTLGLADNEQF
J: TRBJ1-1; V: TRBV7-9; CDR3: ASNLGQVGTRTEAF
J: TRBJ1-1; V: TRBV15; CDR3: ATSSPSPGTVNTEAF
J: TRBJ2-7; V: TRBV29-1; CDR3: SVGLGLAEISGYEQY
J: TRBJ2-5; V: TRBV5-1; CDR3: ASSLGAGGFGETQY
J: TRBJ2-3; V: TRBV5-1; CDR3: ASRPSSASTDTQY
J: TRBJ2-3; V: TRBV7-9; CDR3: ASSGRWSDTQY
J: TRBJ1-1; V: TRBV20-1; CDR3: SASPPTGPVLAF
J: TRBJ2-5; V: TRBV18; CDR3: ASSIAGQETQY